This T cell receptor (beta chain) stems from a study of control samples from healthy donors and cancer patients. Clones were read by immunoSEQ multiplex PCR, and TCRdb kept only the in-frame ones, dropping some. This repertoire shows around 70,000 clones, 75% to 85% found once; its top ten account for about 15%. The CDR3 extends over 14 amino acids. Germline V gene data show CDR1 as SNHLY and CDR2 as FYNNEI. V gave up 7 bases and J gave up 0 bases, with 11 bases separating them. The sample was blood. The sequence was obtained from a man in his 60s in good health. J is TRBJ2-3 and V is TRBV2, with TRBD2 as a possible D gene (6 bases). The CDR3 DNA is TGTGCCAGCACCGGGGGAACTAGCACAGATACGCAGTATTTT. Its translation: CASTGGTSTDTQYF.